These 22 T cell receptor beta chains were sequenced from one sample in a study of follicular helper T cells after annual influenza vaccination. Libraries were prepared by immunoSEQ multiplex PCR; TCRdb keeps only in-frame clonotypes and omits some of them. The sample holds around 8,000 clones, 65% to 90% seen once. Described time point: 2014-2015 season, pre-vaccination. Here the sequenced sample was CXCR5+ CD38- circulating T follicular helper cells from blood, taken on the day of influenza vaccination. The subset: circulating Tfh, non-naive CD4+CXCR5+PD-1+ (ICOS+CD38+ or ICOS-CD38-). These receptors originate from an adult who received the influenza vaccine.

This chain joins TRBV19 and TRBJ2-2; TRBD1 matches at 9 bases. Germline V gene data show CDR1 as LNHDA and CDR2 as SQIVND (reference sequence). V gave up 4 bases and J gave up 5 bases; unmatched junction bases: 5. The CDR3 sequence is 15 residues long. The CDR3 loop is CASSTDRGGTGELFF. The CDR3 DNA is TGTGCCAGTAGTACGGACAGGGGAGGTACCGGGGAGCTGTTTTTT.

V and J are TRBV6-6 and TRBJ1-1; 10 bases agree with TRBD1. The germline gives CDR1 MNHNY, CDR2 SVGAGI (reference sequence). V trimming: 2 bases; J trimming: 6 bases; junction bases outside the gene matches: 3. The CDR3 contains 14 residues. The CDR3 is CASSYQGTGAEAFF. The DNA for the CDR3 is TGTGCCAGCAGTTACCAAGGGACAGGGGCTGAAGCTTTCTTT.

The V and J genes are TRBV29-1 and TRBJ2-7; D possibly corresponds to TRBD1 (5 bases). Trimming stripped 5 bases from V and 6 bases from J, with 20 bases between. The length of the CDR3 is 14 residues. CDR1 and CDR2 from the germline V gene are SQVTM and ANQGSEA. The CDR3 DNA sequence: TGCAGCGTTCAGGATGATCCAGGGAATACCGAGCAGTACTTC. Its protein product is CSVQDDPGNTEQYF.

The chain joins TRBV7-7 to TRBJ2-1; a possible D gene is TRBD2 (5 bases). CDR3 length equals 15 residues. Trimming shortened V by 5 bases and J by 5 bases, and 16 bases separated the two germline ends. Germline CDR1 and CDR2: SSHAT and FNYEAQ (reference sequence). The DNA for the CDR3 is TGTGCCAGCAGCAAAAATGACCGGGGAAACAATGAGCAGTTCTTC. Amino acid sequence: CASSKNDRGNNEQFF.

The rearrangement uses TRBV28 and TRBJ2-7, with D uncertain. Germline V lookup: CDR1 MDHEN, CDR2 SYDVKM. V was cut by 7 bases and J by 2 bases, with 9 bases left in between. The CDR3 has 12 amino acids. Here the CDR3 reads CASTTGPYEQYF. The CDR3 DNA sequence: TGTGCCAGCACCACTGGTCCCTACGAGCAGTACTTC.

V usage is TRBV14 and J usage is TRBJ2-3; D ambiguous. This CDR3 has 15 residues. Trimming removed 0 bases from V and 8 bases from J, with 15 bases in between. Germline loops: CDR1 SGHDN, CDR2 FVKESK. In DNA form, the CDR3 reads TGTGCCAGCAGCCAAGATTGGGCGGCCCCCGGTACGCAGTATTTT. It specifies CASSQDWAAPGTQYF. Full variable domain (outside the CDR3, taken from reference TRBV14 and TRBJ2-3): EAGVTQFPSHSVIEKGQTVTLRCDPISGHDNLYWYRRVMGKEIKFLLHFVKESKQDESGMPNNRFLAERTGGTYSTLKVQPAELEDSGVYFCASSQDWAAPGTQYFGPGTRLTVL.

The chain is built from TRBV29-1 and TRBJ2-3, with D unresolved. Trimming pared 5 bases from V and 7 bases from J, leaving 7 bases between. This CDR3 contains 10 residues. The germline V gene encodes CDR1 SQVTM and CDR2 ANQGSEA. For the CDR3, the DNA is TGCAGCGTTTCCAGAAATACGCAGTATTTT. The encoded protein is CSVSRNTQYF.

The rearrangement links TRBV7-8 to TRBJ2-3; 11 bases align to TRBD2. The CDR3 is 14 amino acids. CDR1 and CDR2 (germline): SGHVS, FQNEAQ. Trimming removed 6 bases from V and 4 bases from J; junction bases left unmatched: 3. In DNA, the CDR3 is TGTGCCAGCAGACCACTAGCGGGGGCAGATACGCAGTATTTT. Translation: CASRPLAGADTQYF.

The V and J genes are TRBV14 and TRBJ2-3; no reliable D call. The germline V and J ends were trimmed by 4 bases and 1 base, with 9 bases remaining between them. Per germline, CDR1 SGHDN and CDR2 FVKESK. CDR3 size: 14 residues. The CDR3 DNA reads TGTGCCAGCAGCCCCTATAGAGGCACAGATACGCAGTATTTT. It specifies CASSPYRGTDTQYF.

This chain links TRBV28 with TRBJ2-7; no reliable D call. The CDR3 has 12 amino acids. Germline V CDR1 and CDR2: MDHEN, SYDVKM. V was shortened by 6 bases and J by 4 bases, with 10 bases between the two germline ends. The CDR3 spells CASSQARYEQYF. The CDR3 DNA is TGTGCCAGCAGCCAAGCCAGGTACGAGCAGTACTTC.

A single count supports this clone. The chain couples TRBV9 to TRBJ1-4, with D unclear. V was trimmed by 4 bases and J by 7 bases, leaving 17 bases between them. The length of the CDR3 is 15 residues. Germline CDR1 SGDLS, CDR2 YYNGEE. The CDR3 DNA reads as TGTGCCAGCAGCCCACCGGGGTCTGAGAGTGAAAAACTGTTTTTT. Translating gives CASSPPGSESEKLFF.

A few counts support this clone. The J gene is TRBJ1-2, the V gene TRBV30; TRBD1 agrees at 8 bases. After removal of 4 bases from V and 2 bases from J, the junction contained 12 bases not matched to a gene. Germline lookup yields CDR1 GTSNPN and CDR2 SVGIG (reference sequence). The CDR3 contains 16 residues. The CDR3 here is CAWKHGTGTPNYGYTF. The CDR3 DNA follows: TGTGCCTGGAAACATGGGACAGGAACCCCAAACTATGGCTACACCTTC.

CDR3 DNA: TGCGCCAGCAGCGATGGTAGGGTTATTAATGAAAAACTGTTTTTT. Protein product: CASSDGRVINEKLFF. This chain uses TRBV5-1 with TRBJ1-4; D call uncertain. Germline V CDR1 and CDR2: SGHRS, YFSETQ. Trimming took 4 bases from V and 4 from J, leaving 14 bases between them. The CDR3 extends over 15 amino acids. The variable domain in full, completed from reference TRBV5-1 and TRBJ1-4, reads KAGVTQTPRYLIKTRGQQVTLSCSPISGHRSVSWYQQTPGQGLQFLFEYFSETQRNKGNFPGRFSGRQFSNSRSEMNVSTLELGDSALYLCASSDGRVINEKLFFGSGTQLSVL.

This chain joins TRBV5-1 and TRBJ2-1; 8 bases are a match to TRBD2. The germline V gene encodes CDR1 SGHRS and CDR2 YFSETQ. The CDR3 spans 17 residues. Trimming removed 2 bases from V and 0 bases from J; junction bases left unmatched: 7. In nucleotides, the CDR3 is TGCGCCAGCAGCTTTCAGACTAGCGCTAACTCCTACAATGAGCAGTTCTTC. Protein: CASSFQTSANSYNEQFF. Using reference TRBV5-1 and TRBJ2-1 for the parts outside the CDR3, the full variable domain is KAGVTQTPRYLIKTRGQQVTLSCSPISGHRSVSWYQQTPGQGLQFLFEYFSETQRNKGNFPGRFSGRQFSNSRSEMNVSTLELGDSALYLCASSFQTSANSYNEQFFGPGTRLTVL.

J is TRBJ2-7 and V is TRBV2, with 7 positions matching TRBD2. CDR3 length: 16 residues. The trim removed 2 bases at V and 4 bases at J, leaving 11 bases unmatched. Germline loops: CDR1 SNHLY, CDR2 FYNNEI. The DNA of the CDR3 is TGTGCCAGCAGTGAAATCTCTAGCGGCCCTGGGTACGAGCAGTACTTC. Translating gives CASSEISSGPGYEQYF.

This clone was detected a few times. V is TRBV30 and J is TRBJ2-1, with D perhaps given as TRBD1 or TRBD2 (5 bases each). Trimming stripped 3 bases from V and 5 bases from J, with 11 bases between. The CDR3 is 13 amino acids. Germline V gives CDR1 GTSNPN, CDR2 SVGIG (reference sequence). CDR3 protein: CAWSALGDNEQFF. CDR3 nucleotides: TGTGCCTGGAGCGCACTGGGGGACAATGAGCAGTTCTTC.

This chain connects TRBV7-2 to TRBJ2-5; TRBD2 aligns across 11 bases. V was pared by 8 bases and J by 1 base, with 3 bases of the junction left unmatched. Germline V CDR1 and CDR2: SGHTA, FQGNSA. CDR3 size: 14 residues. In nucleotides, the CDR3 is TGTGCCAGCGGGACTAGCGGCTTCCAAGAGACCCAGTACTTC. Residues: CASGTSGFQETQYF.

The rearrangement links TRBV6-4 to TRBJ2-3, with D hard to call. CDR1 is MRHNA, CDR2 SNTAGT, per germline. V was clipped by 6 bases and J by 4 bases, with 11 bases between them. The CDR3 loop spans 13 amino acids. The CDR3 reads CASSANPADTQYF. The CDR3 coding sequence is TGTGCCAGCAGCGCCAATCCGGCAGATACGCAGTATTTT.

This clone appeared a single time. This sequence joins TRBV30 and TRBJ2-7; possibly TRBD1 for D (6 bases). The CDR3 is made up of 11 amino acids. Germline V gene lookup returns CDR1 GTSNPN and CDR2 SVGIG (reference sequence). V was clipped by 1 base and J by 11 bases, with 12 bases between them. The CDR3 DNA is TGTGCCTGGAGTGGTGGGGGCATTAAGTACTTC. Its translation is CAWSGGGIKYF.

This chain connects TRBV7-9 to TRBJ2-5, with 10 bases matching TRBD1. Per the germline V gene, CDR1 is SEHNR and CDR2 is FQNEAQ (reference sequence). V shed 6 bases, J shed 4 bases, and the junction held 2 bases outside the gene matches. This CDR3 spans 13 amino acids. The CDR3, as DNA: TGTGCCAGCAGTCGGACAGGGGGAGAGACCCAGTACTTC. This translates into CASSRTGGETQYF.

The chain uses TRBV7-2 and TRBJ1-4; D remains ambiguous. Trimming took off 6 bases at V and 4 bases at J, with 3 bases between the two ends. The CDR3 extends over 11 amino acids. Germline V gives CDR1 SGHTA, CDR2 FQGNSA. CDR3 bases: TGTGCCAGCAGGAGTAATGAAAAACTGTTTTTT. Protein sequence: CASRSNEKLFF. The full variable domain, in which reference TRBV7-2 and TRBJ1-4 provide the parts outside the CDR3, is GAGVSQSPSNKVTEKGKDVELRCDPISGHTALYWYRQSLGQGLEFLIYFQGNSAPDKSGLPSDRFSAERTGGSVSTLTIQRTQQEDSAVYLCASRSNEKLFFGSGTQLSVL.

V gene TRBV7-2 combines with J gene TRBJ2-1, with no clear D. CDR1 is SGHTA and CDR2 is FQGNSA in the germline V gene. V lost 5 bases to trimming and J lost 5 bases, with 7 bases between them. The CDR3 is 12 amino acids. The CDR3 sequence is CASSNPNNEQFF. CDR3 DNA: TGTGCCAGCAGCAATCCCAACAATGAGCAGTTCTTC.